This TCR beta chain was retrieved from a study of CD8 T cells in Susac syndrome. Study-wide results and caveats: Susac CD8+ clonal expansion peaked in TEMRA cells and active patients. In total CD8+ repertoires, sixteen Susac-specific public clones were found, and in CD8+ TEMRA repertoires, several were found.

Reverse transcription of 0.5 to 1 ug RNA was performed with random hexamers. An immunoSEQ multiplex PCR amplified TCR beta CDR3 over 54 Vbeta and 13 Jbeta. TCRdb ran MiXCR on the immunoSEQ multiplex PCR reads and lists one entry per CDR3 protein. The sample yields 75,000 to 95,000 distinct CDR3 sequences, around 95% seen once. Germline CDR1 SGHRS, CDR2 YFSETQ. The CDR3 has 14 amino acids. After removal of 3 bases from V and 8 bases from J, the junction contained 9 bases not matched to a gene. As to this clonotype: The antigen remains undetermined.

Sequencing was carried out using CD8+ T cells from PBMCs. The TCR was taken from a human donor with Susac syndrome. The J gene is TRBJ1-2, the V gene TRBV5-1; 8 nucleotides align to TRBD1. The DNA for the CDR3 is TGCGCCAGCAGCTGGACTCAGGGGGCAGAAGGCTACACCTTC. Translating gives CASSWTQGAEGYTF. Variable domain in full (rest from reference TRBV5-1 and TRBJ1-2): KAGVTQTPRYLIKTRGQQVTLSCSPISGHRSVSWYQQTPGQGLQFLFEYFSETQRNKGNFPGRFSGRQFSNSRSEMNVSTLELGDSALYLCASSWTQGAEGYTFGSGTRLTVV.